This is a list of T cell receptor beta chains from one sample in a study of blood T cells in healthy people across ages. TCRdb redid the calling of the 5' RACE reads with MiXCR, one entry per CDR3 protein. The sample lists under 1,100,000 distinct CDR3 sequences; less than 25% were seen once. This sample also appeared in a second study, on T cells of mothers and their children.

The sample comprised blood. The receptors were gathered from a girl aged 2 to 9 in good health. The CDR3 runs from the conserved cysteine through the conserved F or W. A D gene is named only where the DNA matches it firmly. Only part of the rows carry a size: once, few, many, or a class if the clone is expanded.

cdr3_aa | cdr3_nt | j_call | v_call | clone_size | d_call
CASSQNLLTGDEKLFF | TGTGCCAGCAGCCAAAATTTGCTGACAGGGGATGAAAAACTGTTTTTT | TRBJ1-4 | TRBV7-6 | - | TRBD1
CASSARRDRGFSGNTIYF | TGTGCCAGCAGCGCCCGGAGGGACAGGGGTTTCTCTGGAAACACCATATATTTT | TRBJ1-3 | TRBV9 | - | TRBD1
CASSQPPGQGITDTQYF | TGTGCCAGCAGCCAACCCCCGGGACAGGGGATCACAGATACGCAGTATTTT | TRBJ2-3 | TRBV7-9 | once | TRBD1
CASTGGQGNEQFF | TGTGCCAGCACCGGTGGACAGGGTAATGAGCAGTTCTTC | TRBJ2-1 | TRBV25-1 | - | TRBD1
CATKEAHEQYF | TGTGCCACCAAGGAAGCTCACGAGCAGTACTTC | TRBJ2-7 | TRBV11-2 | few | -
CASSLNSGNTGELFF | TGCGCCAGCAGCCTGAACAGCGGGAACACCGGGGAGCTGTTTTTT | TRBJ2-2 | TRBV5-1 | - | -
CSAGGLAGAPSSYNEQFF | TGCAGTGCTGGAGGACTAGCGGGAGCCCCCAGCTCCTACAATGAGCAGTTCTTC | TRBJ2-1 | TRBV20-1 | - | TRBD2
CASSEAMRSTNEKLFF | TGTGCCAGCAGTGAAGCAATGAGGTCAACTAATGAAAAACTGTTTTTT | TRBJ1-4 | TRBV2 | few | -
CAIGTSGGVNEQFF | TGTGCCATCGGGACTAGCGGGGGGGTTAATGAGCAGTTCTTC | TRBJ2-1 | TRBV10-3 | - | TRBD2
CASSLQQGARSGEKLFF | TGTGCCAGCAGCTTACAACAGGGGGCGCGGTCGGGTGAAAAACTGTTTTTT | TRBJ1-4 | TRBV7-9 | - | TRBD1
CASSQDLRGREETQYF | TGTGCCAGCAGCCAAGATTTGAGGGGGCGTGAAGAGACCCAGTACTTC | TRBJ2-5 | TRBV3-1 | - | TRBD1